The sequence of this T cell receptor (beta chain) was determined in a study of regulatory T cells in long-lasting Graves disease. Notes on the study in general: Among samples with persistent disease, TRBV28, TRBJ1-2 and TRBJ2-5 were favored. Not thyroid tissue but only peripheral blood was studied.

As for this clonotype: Antigen specificity is unknown.

From germline, CDR1 is SGHTA and CDR2 FQGNSA. Deletions cut 1 base from V and 6 bases from J, with 10 bases between. This CDR3 comprises 14 residues. The time point here: newly diagnosed GD, antithyroid drugs for less than 3 months. The authors made the TCR library using RNA they extracted from PBMCs. CDR3 regions were amplified by Arm-PCR using iRepertoire HTBI primers to build TCR beta libraries. TCRdb re-analysed the multiplex PCR reads in MiXCR, keeping a single row per CDR3 protein. Among around 500,000 distinct CDR3 sequences listed, approximately 16% were seen once. The sample was also reused in another study, on T cells in Graves' hyperthyroidism and ophthalmopathy. As reported in that work: Patients aged 18 to 65 had newly diagnosed hyperthyroidism that had lasted under 2 months. Onset of ophthalmopathy came a median about 6.5 months after the model predicted it.

The sample consisted of peripheral blood mononuclear cells (PBMCs), taken at new diagnosis, from a patient treated with antithyroid drugs. The chain recombines TRBV7-2 with TRBJ1-5; D unresolved. The clonotype was recovered from a middle-aged woman with Graves disease. The DNA of the CDR3 is TGTGCCAGCAGCTTAGAACCCCGGTTTCAGCCCCAGCATTTT. Translated: CASSLEPRFQPQHF. The entire variable domain, with the rest obtained from reference TRBV7-2 and TRBJ1-5, is as follows: GAGVSQSPSNKVTEKGKDVELRCDPISGHTALYWYRQSLGQGLEFLIYFQGNSAPDKSGLPSDRFSAERTGGSVSTLTIQRTQQEDSAVYLCASSLEPRFQPQHFGDGTRLSIL.